These 23 T cell receptor beta chains originate from one sample sequenced in a study of T cells in tuberculosis. Assay used: immunoSEQ multiplex PCR; TCRdb lists only in-frame clones, some missing. Counted here are 50,000 or so clones, roughly 86% occurring once; the ten biggest clones make up 21%. Thawed, overnight-rested PBMC were stained with GMM-loaded CD1B tetramer, viability dye and anti-CD3, then sorted. The CD1B tetramers carried C32 glucose monomycolate purified from Rhodococcus equi. The sequencing sample was made of CD1b-GMM tetramer-negative cells sorted from PBMCs. The receptors derive from an adult woman with latent tuberculosis.

J is TRBJ1-1 and V is TRBV7-9; possibly TRBD1 for D (6 bases). The V gene's germline CDR1 is SEHNR and CDR2 FQNEAQ (reference sequence). The CDR3 is made up of 15 amino acids. V lost 5 bases and J lost 0, with 13 bases in between. CDR3 region: CASSPQQGLNTEAFF. DNA for the CDR3: TGTGCCAGCAGCCCCCAGCAGGGGTTGAACACTGAAGCTTTCTTT.

The chain has TRBV5-4 and TRBJ1-1; D is perhaps TRBD1 (5 bases). Germline V gene data show CDR1 as SGHNT and CDR2 as YYREEE (reference sequence). The germline V and J ends were trimmed by 2 bases and 9 bases, with 8 bases remaining between them. There are 11 residues in the CDR3. The CDR3: CASSFMGQAFF. The CDR3 DNA reads as TGTGCCAGCAGCTTTATGGGGCAAGCTTTCTTT.

In this sample, this clone turned up once. The chain links TRBV2 to TRBJ2-4; 7 positions match TRBD1. This CDR3 contains 14 residues. In germline, CDR1 is SNHLY, CDR2 FYNNEI. Unmatched junction bases numbered 6, after V lost 3 bases and J lost 7 bases. The CDR3: CASSEYQGVNIQYF. DNA for the CDR3: TGTGCCAGCAGTGAGTACCAGGGGGTGAACATTCAGTACTTC.

This CDR3 reads CASSLLAGVNTGELFF. In DNA form, the CDR3 reads TGTGCCAGCAGCTTATTGGCAGGGGTTAACACCGGGGAGCTGTTTTTT. The chain combines TRBV7-3 with TRBJ2-2, with a weak D call TRBD1 (6 bases). This CDR3 contains 16 residues. V lost 2 bases, J lost 2 bases, and 12 bases lay in between. Germline V gene lookup returns CDR1 SGHTA and CDR2 FQGTGA.

The V gene is TRBV10-3, the J gene TRBJ2-2, with TRBD2 matching over 9 bases. CDR1 is ENHRY, CDR2 SYGVKD, per germline. This CDR3 is built from 14 residues. Trimming at V came to 10 bases and at J to 5 bases, leaving 8 bases not matched to a gene. The CDR3 is CATKREVITGELFF. CDR3 nucleotides: TGTGCCACCAAGCGGGAGGTCATTACCGGGGAGCTGTTTTTT.

V usage is TRBV19 and J usage is TRBJ1-3; perhaps TRBD1 as D (6 bases). The CDR3 is 19 residues long. Germline V gives CDR1 LNHDA, CDR2 SQIVND (reference sequence). Trimming pared 3 bases from V and 0 bases from J, leaving 21 bases between. The CDR3 nucleotides are TGTGCCAGTAGTATCAGAGGGGGAACAGGGATCGGCTCTGGAAACACCATATATTTT. This encodes CASSIRGGTGIGSGNTIYF.

DNA for the CDR3: TGTGCCAGCAGGCAAACAGGGGGCCGGTCGGGGGAGCAGTACTTC. As protein: CASRQTGGRSGEQYF. This chain uses TRBV28 with TRBJ2-7; 9 bases line up with TRBD1. Germline trimming cut 6 bases from V and 7 bases from J; bases unmatched to any gene: 13. The CDR3 loop spans 15 amino acids. Germline V CDR1 and CDR2: MDHEN, SYDVKM.

This chain connects TRBV4-1 to TRBJ1-2; 7 bases are shared with TRBD1. Germline-derived CDR1 and CDR2 are MGHRA and YSYEKL. The CDR3 runs 15 residues. V was clipped by 2 bases and J by 3 bases; unmatched bases: 6. The CDR3 nucleotides read TGCGCCAGCAGCCAACCCGGGGACAGAGACTATGGCTACACCTTC. Its protein product is CASSQPGDRDYGYTF.

This clone was counted a few times. The gene calls are TRBV7-9 and TRBJ1-6, with D perhaps matching TRBD1 (5 bases). Germline V CDR1 and CDR2: SEHNR, FQNEAQ (reference sequence). The V end was cut by 5 bases, the J end by 7 bases, with 15 bases between. The length of the CDR3 is 15 residues. The chain's CDR3 is CASSPGRAHNSPLHF. In DNA form, the CDR3 reads TGTGCCAGCAGCCCGGGCAGGGCCCACAATTCACCCCTCCACTTT.

The chain is built from TRBV25-1 and TRBJ2-7; D unresolved. The CDR3 runs to 15 residues. The V and J ends lost 3 bases and 0 bases respectively, with 12 bases between them. Germline CDR1 is MGHDK and CDR2 is SYGVNS. The CDR3 here is CASSEWAGYSYEQYF. The CDR3, as DNA: TGTGCCAGCAGTGAGTGGGCAGGATACTCCTACGAGCAGTACTTC.

CDR3 protein: CASSFSGGETQYF. In nucleotides, the CDR3 is TGTGCCAGCAGCTTTAGCGGGGGAGAGACCCAGTACTTC. The chain has TRBV5-5 and TRBJ2-5, with 9 bases matching TRBD2. The length of the CDR3 is 13 residues. The junction had 0 bases not matched to a gene; V was cut back by 2 bases and J by 4 bases. In germline, CDR1 is SGHKS, CDR2 YYEKEE (reference sequence). The whole variable domain, remainder taken from reference TRBV5-5 and TRBJ2-5, is DAGVTQSPTHLIKTRGQQVTLRCSPISGHKSVSWYQQVLGQGPQFIFQYYEKEERGRGNFPDRFSARQFPNYSSELNVNALLLGDSALYLCASSFSGGETQYFGPGTRLLVL.

The V call is TRBV4-1, the J call TRBJ2-1, with 12 bases aligning to TRBD2. Germline V gives CDR1 MGHRA, CDR2 YSYEKL. This CDR3 spans 15 amino acids. The J segment lost 7 bases and the V segment lost 4 bases, leaving 5 bases of the junction unmatched. DNA of the CDR3: TGCGCCAGCAGCCCTAGAGGACTAGCGGGAAATGAGCAGTTCTTC. Protein sequence: CASSPRGLAGNEQFF.

As to this clone: The sample holds other DNA sequences that translate to the same CDR3. The V call is TRBV4-3, the J call TRBJ2-7; TRBD2 agrees at 9 bases. In germline, CDR1 is LGHNA, CDR2 YSLEER. V dropped 0 bases and J dropped 3; count of bases not matched to a gene: 6. The CDR3 extends over 16 amino acids. The CDR3 DNA sequence: TGCGCCAGCAGCCAAGATAGAGCGGGAGGACTCTACGAGCAGTACTTC. Protein sequence: CASSQDRAGGLYEQYF.

The rearrangement joins TRBV18 to TRBJ2-2, with 8 bases that match TRBD1. V shed 3 bases, J shed 1 base, and the junction held 4 bases outside the gene matches. Germline lookup yields CDR1 KGHSH and CDR2 LQKENI. The length of the CDR3 is 16 residues. The CDR3, as DNA: TGTGCCAGCTCACCGCGACAGGGGAGGAACACCGGGGAGCTGTTTTTT. Amino acids: CASSPRQGRNTGELFF. Based on the CDR3 plus reference TRBV18 and TRBJ2-2, the full variable domain is NAGVMQNPRHLVRRRGQEARLRCSPMKGHSHVYWYRQLPEEGLKFMVYLQKENIIDESGMPKERFSAEFPKEGPSILRIQQVVRGDSAAYFCASSPRQGRNTGELFFGEGSRLTVL.

The chain links TRBV7-8 to TRBJ1-1, with 8 bases lining up with TRBD1. This CDR3 is 16 amino acids long. The germline CDR1 and CDR2 sequences are SGHVS and FQNEAQ. V trimming: 3 bases; J trimming: 7 bases; junction bases outside the gene matches: 13. In DNA, the CDR3 is TGTGCCAGCAGCTTGGACAGGGAGGGACCGTGGGATGAAGCTTTCTTT. Residues: CASSLDREGPWDEAFF.

The V gene is TRBV4-3, the J gene TRBJ2-7; perhaps TRBD2 as D (5 bases). Germline assignment: CDR1 LGHNA and CDR2 YSLEER. The germline V and J ends were trimmed by 1 base and 6 bases, with 10 bases remaining between them. The CDR3 spans 13 residues. The CDR3 coding sequence is TGCGCCAGCAGCCAAGGGCCTAGCTCCGAGCAGTACTTC. Translated, it gives CASSQGPSSEQYF.

On this clone itself: This CDR3 is also generated by other DNA sequences in the sample. This chain links TRBV29-1 with TRBJ2-2; 10 bases are shared with TRBD2. The trim removed 7 bases at V and 4 bases at J, leaving 6 bases unmatched. Germline CDR1 reads SQVTM; CDR2 reads ANQGSEA. The CDR3 runs to 14 residues. The CDR3 region has the DNA TGCAGCGCCACTAGCGGGAACCCCACCGGGGAGCTGTTTTTT. Translated: CSATSGNPTGELFF.

The V gene is TRBV19, the J gene TRBJ1-2; 7 positions match TRBD1. The CDR3 runs 14 residues. The V and J ends lost 5 bases and 4 bases, in that order; junction bases with no gene match: 7. The germline CDR1 and CDR2 sequences are LNHDA and SQIVND (reference sequence). CDR3 bases: TGTGCCAGTAGTCCCTTGGACAGGCTCTATGGCTACACCTTC. Encoded protein: CASSPLDRLYGYTF.

The J gene is TRBJ2-1, the V gene TRBV7-8; 7 bases map to TRBD2. CDR1 is SGHVS and CDR2 is FQNEAQ in the germline V gene. CDR3 length equals 14 residues. The ends lost 3 bases at V and 5 bases at J; junction bases unmatched: 4. DNA of the CDR3: TGTGCCAGCAGCTTCTCTAGCGGTCACAATGAGCAGTTCTTC. This sequence encodes CASSFSSGHNEQFF.

The chain joins TRBV4-2 to TRBJ1-1, with D possibly being TRBD1 (5 bases). With 8 bases removed from V and 3 bases from J, the gap between germline ends came to 13 bases. There are 13 residues in the CDR3. Germline V gene data show CDR1 as LGHNA and CDR2 as YNFKEQ. CDR3 DNA: TGTGCCAGCGGAGACTGGGGCGACACTGAAGCTTTCTTT. Translating it yields CASGDWGDTEAFF.

This clone showed up just once. This chain links TRBV6-5 with TRBJ1-2, with D possibly matching TRBD1 (6 bases). V was trimmed by 6 bases and J by 5 bases, leaving 19 bases between them. CDR3 length equals 15 residues. Germline values: CDR1 MNHEY, CDR2 SVGAGI. The CDR3 spells CASSSQPGHLYGYTF. The CDR3 nucleotides read TGTGCCAGCAGCTCGCAGCCGGGACACCTTTATGGCTACACCTTC.

This clone appeared a single time. The chain carries TRBV5-1 and TRBJ2-2; 8 positions match TRBD2. CDR1 SGHRS and CDR2 YFSETQ come from the germline V gene. The CDR3 consists of 16 residues. Trimming removed 0 bases from V and 6 bases from J; junction bases left unmatched: 7. CDR3 coding DNA: TGCGCCAGCAGCTTGGCCGGGAGGGTGAGCGCCGGGGAGCTGTTTTTT. Translated: CASSLAGRVSAGELFF. Using reference TRBV5-1 and TRBJ2-2 for the parts outside the CDR3, the full variable domain is KAGVTQTPRYLIKTRGQQVTLSCSPISGHRSVSWYQQTPGQGLQFLFEYFSETQRNKGNFPGRFSGRQFSNSRSEMNVSTLELGDSALYLCASSLAGRVSAGELFFGEGSRLTVL.

The rearrangement links TRBV27 to TRBJ1-1; D is possibly TRBD1 (6 bases). CDR1 and CDR2 (germline): MNHEY, SMNVEV (reference sequence). This CDR3 is built from 16 residues. Trimming removed 2 bases at V and 0 bases at J, with 13 bases between. The CDR3 is CASSLEGGPMNTEAFF. The CDR3 DNA is TGTGCCAGCAGTTTAGAAGGGGGACCCATGAACACTGAAGCTTTCTTT.